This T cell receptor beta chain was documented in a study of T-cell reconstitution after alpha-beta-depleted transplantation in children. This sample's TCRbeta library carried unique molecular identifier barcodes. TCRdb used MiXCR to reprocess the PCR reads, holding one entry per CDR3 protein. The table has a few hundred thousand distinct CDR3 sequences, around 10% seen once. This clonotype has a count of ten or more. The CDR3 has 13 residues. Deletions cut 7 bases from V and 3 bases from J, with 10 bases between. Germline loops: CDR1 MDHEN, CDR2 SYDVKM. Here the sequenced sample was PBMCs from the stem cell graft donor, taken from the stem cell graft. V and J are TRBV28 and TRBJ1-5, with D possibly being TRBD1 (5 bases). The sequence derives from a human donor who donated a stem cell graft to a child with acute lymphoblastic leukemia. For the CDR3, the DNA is TGTGCCAGCAAGACAGCTACCAATCAGCCCCAGCATTTT. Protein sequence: CASKTATNQPQHF.